A selection of T cell receptor beta chains follows, all from one sample in a study of blood T cell repertoires in COVID-19. Libraries were prepared by immunoSEQ multiplex PCR; TCRdb keeps only in-frame clonotypes and omits some of them. The table has roughly 250,000 clones, more than 60% seen once. Sequencing used peripheral blood. The receptors here all came from a woman in her thirties or forties with active or convalescent COVID-19. Each CDR3 is given with its conserved first and last residue. D genes are given only for firm matches.

>TRBJ1-1|NA|TRBV19
CASSIDGQKLNTEAFF
>TRBJ1-1|TRBD1|TRBV29-1
CSVVTGGIGTEAFF
>TRBJ1-5|NA|TRBV10-2
CASSENGGGNQPQHF
>TRBJ1-1|TRBD1|TRBV5-8
CASTFGTGWTEAFF
>TRBJ2-3|TRBD2|TRBV5-1
CASSTSGGTDTQYF
>TRBJ1-1|NA|TRBV10-3
CAISAEGGTEAFF
>TRBJ2-1|NA|TRBV28
CASSLRLMGQVGYNEQFF
>TRBJ2-7|NA|TRBV6-1
CASSEALDEQYF
>TRBJ2-5|TRBD2|TRBV11-2
CASSPLSGGETQYF
>TRBJ1-5|TRBD1|TRBV19
CASIERPGQGRNQPQHF
>TRBJ2-3|NA|TRBV5-8
CASSEGGAADTQYF
>TRBJ1-2|TRBD1|TRBV7-6
CASSLGAGTGFGYTF
>TRBJ1-5|NA|TRBV12-5
CASGSGQPQHF
>TRBJ1-1|NA|TRBV10-3
CAISQTGQNTEAFF
>TRBJ1-2|NA|TRBV3-1/TRBV3-2
CASSPSGERYGYTF
>TRBJ1-4|NA|TRBV29-1
CSVERGSTNEKLFF
>TRBJ1-2|NA|TRBV5-4
CASSIQGPSYGYTF
>TRBJ1-1|TRBD1|TRBV6-5
CASSSTNRGGGIF
>TRBJ2-3|NA|TRBV19
CASSLGLAGFTDTQYF
>TRBJ1-5|NA|TRBV27
CASSLLTKGVWQPQHF
>TRBJ2-7|NA|TRBV3-1/TRBV3-2
CASSPQGNEQYF
>TRBJ2-7|NA|TRBV3-1/TRBV3-2
CASSQDNNYSYEQYF
>TRBJ2-3|TRBD2|TRBV2
CASTERGLTDTQYF
>TRBJ1-3|NA|TRBV7-3
CASSPQGGGSGNTIYF
>TRBJ1-1|TRBD1|TRBV7-3
CASRAGTGSTEAFF